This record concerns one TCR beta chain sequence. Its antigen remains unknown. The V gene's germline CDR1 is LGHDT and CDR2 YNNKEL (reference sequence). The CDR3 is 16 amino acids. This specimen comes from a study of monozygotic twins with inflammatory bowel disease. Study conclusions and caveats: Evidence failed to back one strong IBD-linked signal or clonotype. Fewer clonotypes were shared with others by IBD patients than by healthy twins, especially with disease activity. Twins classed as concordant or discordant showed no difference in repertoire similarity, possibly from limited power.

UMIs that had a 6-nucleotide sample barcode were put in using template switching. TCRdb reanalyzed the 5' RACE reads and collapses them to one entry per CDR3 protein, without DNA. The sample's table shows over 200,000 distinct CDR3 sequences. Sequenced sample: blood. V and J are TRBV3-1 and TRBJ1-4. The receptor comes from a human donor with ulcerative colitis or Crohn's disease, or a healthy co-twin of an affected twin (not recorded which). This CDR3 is CASSSHHRATNEKLFF.